This T cell receptor beta chain was recorded in a study of T cells in Graves' hyperthyroidism and ophthalmopathy. CDR3 size: 15 residues. CDR1 is DFQATT and CDR2 is SNEGSKA in the germline V gene (reference sequence). J gave up 2 bases and V 1 base, and 6 bases lay outside the gene matches. The source material, RNA transcripts, was used to amplify TCR beta CDR3 regions. RT-PCR in the first round (using the HTBI primer set) targeted the TCR CDR3. TCRdb re-called the multiplex PCR reads through MiXCR, storing one row per CDR3 protein. This table has 490,000 or so distinct CDR3 sequences, about 20% appearing once. In its sample, this clonotype was seen many times. An approximately 10 ml volume of fresh peripheral blood provided the PBMCs.

The chain couples TRBV20-1 to TRBJ2-5, with 8 bases aligning to TRBD2. The receptor was isolated from a middle-aged man with Graves' ophthalmopathy. Sequenced material: blood. CDR3 nucleotide sequence: TGCAGTGCTAGAGGGGTAGCGGGGCTGCAAGAGACCCAGTACTTC. It specifies CSARGVAGLQETQYF.